This T cell receptor (beta chain) is drawn from a study of vaccination effects on CD4 cells after COVID-19. The wider study: Two-dose vaccination with either BNT162b2 or mRNA-1273 was given to the participants.

Comments on this clone: Its antigen is not identified.

Overall study results and limits: By a late point after vaccination, infection- and vaccine-induced clones had shrunk markedly through clonal contraction.

This CDR3 comprises 17 residues. V was pared by 1 base and J by 4 bases, with 14 bases of the junction left unmatched. Germline V lookup: CDR1 SGHDT, CDR2 YYEEEE. Clones were sequenced by immunoSEQ multiplex PCR, and TCRdb holds only the in-frame ones, with some missing. The data contain more than 20,000 clones, roughly 71% of them singletons. Pools of viral peptides were used by the ViraFEST assay to expand antigen-specific CD4+ T cells ahead of sequencing. The authors isolated CD4+ T cells after ten to eleven days of culture. Infection dated between March and December 2020, before the Alpha, Beta and Delta variants reached the United States.

Sample: CD4+ T cells from PBMCs cultured with SARS-CoV-2 spike peptides, taken before COVID-19 vaccination. The TCR sequence derives from a human donor who had a prior SARS-CoV-2 infection. The chain combines TRBV5-6 with TRBJ2-7, with 7 bases that match TRBD1. This CDR3 is CASSLYHFSGQLYEQYF. The CDR3 DNA is TGTGCCAGCAGCTTGTACCATTTTTCGGGACAGCTTTACGAGCAGTACTTC.